This T cell receptor beta chain was obtained from a study of cytomegalovirus exposure and HLA in healthy donors. Amplification used 60 Vbeta primers and 13 Jbeta primers. The table came from immunoSEQ multiplex PCR; TCRdb's copy has only in-frame clones and leaves some out. The data contain roughly 98,000 clones, around 77% of them seen just once; the ten biggest clones take up around 7.2%. To note about this clone: Antigen unknown.

The V segment lost 6 bases and the J segment 7 bases; nucleotides outside the gene matches: 13. Germline loops: CDR1 MNHEY, CDR2 SMNVEV (reference sequence). This CDR3 contains 16 residues. Overall study results and limits: There were around 160 TCR beta chains listed as cytomegalovirus-associated. DRB1 had the most TCR associations and HLA-C the fewest, a later analysis found, with rates varying by HLA locus. Reported results showed that the classifier diagnosed cytomegalovirus status with high specificity and sensitivity. Usually a TCR sequence was rare, but some public TCRs were found in many donors.

The chain links TRBV27 to TRBJ1-4; TRBD1 aligns across 8 bases. Input material: PBMCs. The receptor's source is a female donor in good health and CMV-seronegative. CDR3 amino acids: CASRRIWTGSGEKLFF. The CDR3 region has the DNA TGTGCCAGCAGGCGAATCTGGACAGGGAGCGGTGAAAAACTGTTTTTT. Complete variable domain (other parts from reference TRBV27 and TRBJ1-4): EAQVTQNPRYLITVTGKKLTVTCSQNMNHEYMSWYRQDPGLGLRQIYYSMNVEVTDKGDVPEGYKVSRKEKRNFPLILESPSPNQTSLYFCASRRIWTGSGEKLFFGSGTQLSVL.